Here is one TCR beta chain with its context. This PCR relied on a set of 60 Vbeta primers and 13 Jbeta primers. The table came from immunoSEQ multiplex PCR; TCRdb's copy has only in-frame clones and leaves some out. The sample shows around 210,000 clones, roughly four fifths of them seen only once. The data originate from a study of cytomegalovirus exposure and HLA in healthy donors. The CDR3 length is 16 residues. CDR1 is SNHLY, CDR2 FYNNEI, per germline. Between the trimmed V and J ends, which lost 5 bases and 7 bases, there was a span of 21 bases. The rearrangement joins TRBV2 to TRBJ2-1; a possible D gene is TRBD1 (5 bases). The sequence came from a woman aged 40 to 50 in good health and CMV-seronegative. Sequenced material: PBMCs. The CDR3 loop is CASSQSARGSVNEQFF. The DNA for the CDR3 is TGTGCCAGCAGTCAGAGTGCTAGGGGTTCGGTTAATGAGCAGTTCTTC.